This T cell receptor (beta chain) was recorded in a study of T-cell memory formation after mild COVID-19. Whole-study context: TCR clustering was largely donor specific.

This clonotype appeared a few times. The target antigen is unknown. Study findings and constraints: Later expanders leaned toward CD4+, whereas clones contracting from day 15 to 85 were balanced CD4/CD8. Detection of some responders pre-infection suggested pre-existing cross-reactive memory T cells participated.

TCRdb reprocessed the 5' RACE reads via MiXCR and lists one record per CDR3 protein. The sample lists tens of thousands of distinct CDR3 sequences; roughly 23% were seen once. The V end was cut by 0 bases, the J end by 4 bases, with 8 bases between. The germline V gene has CDR1 SGHVS and CDR2 FNYEAQ. The CDR3 spans 14 residues. This clonotype was obtained from a man in his late teens or twenties who had mild COVID-19 (a few samples of this study predate the infection). Cell type and time point are not known. Sequencing input: PBMCs or a T cell subset sorted from them (not recorded which). The V call is TRBV7-6, the J call TRBJ2-3; tentative D call: TRBD2 (6 bases). CDR3 residues: CASSLAGGSDTQYF. The CDR3, as DNA: TGTGCCAGCAGCTTAGCGGGGGGATCAGATACGCAGTATTTT.